This TCR beta chain derives from a study of T cell clonality in common variable immunodeficiency. Study-wide points: Common variable immunodeficiency TCR beta sequences reportedly had fewer deletions and N-nucleotide insertions.

The CDR3 runs to 15 residues. The V gene's germline CDR1 is MNHNS and CDR2 SASEGT. Trimming left V 4 bases short and J 2 bases short, with 9 bases between. As to this clone: Its specificity is not known. The CDR3 is cut off 3 residues early in the read; its end comes from the germline J gene.

Sequencing used immunoSEQ multiplex PCR; TCRdb keeps in-frame clones, though not all of them. The sample includes around 17,000 clones, none of them occurring once. Specimen: peripheral blood mononuclear cells. The chain joins TRBV6-1 to TRBJ2-6; TRBD1 is a possible D gene (5 bases). This TCR came from a human donor with common variable immunodeficiency. The sequenced part of the CDR3 DNA is TGTGCCAGCAGTGTGCTAGGGGCTGGGGCCAACGTC. This gives the protein CASSVLGAGANV. The entire CDR3 is CASSVLGAGANVLTF.